This T cell receptor (beta chain) appears in the sequencing data of a study of blood T cells in healthy people across ages. The CDR3 sequence is 15 residues long. Germline V CDR1 and CDR2: ENHRY, SYGVKD. The use of a sample-barcoded 5' primer and a J-beta primer mix characterized a second PCR of about 6 to 11 cycles. MiXCR, applied by TCRdb to the 5' RACE reads, yields one record per CDR3 protein. The table records hundreds of thousands of distinct CDR3 sequences, more than 35% of them present only once. Donor samples were obtained from healthy Caucasian individuals from Russia, aged 6 to 90. Peripheral blood, roughly 9.1 milliliters per donor, was collected.

Sequenced input: blood. This clonotype was sampled from an elderly man in good health. This chain uses TRBV10-3 with TRBJ2-7; 10 bases are a match to TRBD1. The J call may be wrong; the DNA end is better matched by TRBJ2-5. Written as DNA, the CDR3 is TGTGCCATCAGTGAGCGACAGGGGGCCGGAGAGACCCAGTACTTC. Translation gives CAISERQGAGETQYF.